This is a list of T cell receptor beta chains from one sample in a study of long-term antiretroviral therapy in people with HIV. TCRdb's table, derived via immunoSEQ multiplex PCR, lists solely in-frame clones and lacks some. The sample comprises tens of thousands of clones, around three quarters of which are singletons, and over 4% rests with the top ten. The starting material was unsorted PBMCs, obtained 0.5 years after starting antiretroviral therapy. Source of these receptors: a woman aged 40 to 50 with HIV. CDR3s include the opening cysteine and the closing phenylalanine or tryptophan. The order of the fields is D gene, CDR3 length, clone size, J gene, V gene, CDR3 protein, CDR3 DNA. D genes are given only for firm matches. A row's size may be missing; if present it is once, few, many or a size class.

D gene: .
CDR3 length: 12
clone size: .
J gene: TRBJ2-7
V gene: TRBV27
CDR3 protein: CASAGQTYEQYF
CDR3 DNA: TGTGCCAGCGCGGGACAGACCTACGAGCAGTACTTC

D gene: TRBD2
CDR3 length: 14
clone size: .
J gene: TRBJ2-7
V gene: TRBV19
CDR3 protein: CASSISGGRYEQYF
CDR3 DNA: TGTGCCAGTAGTATCAGCGGGGGACGGTACGAGCAGTACTTC

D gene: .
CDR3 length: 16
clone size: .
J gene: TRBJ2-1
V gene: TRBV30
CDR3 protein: CAWSLPPVLRNNEQFF
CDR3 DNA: TGTGCCTGGAGTTTACCACCGGTCTTGAGGAACAATGAGCAGTTCTTC

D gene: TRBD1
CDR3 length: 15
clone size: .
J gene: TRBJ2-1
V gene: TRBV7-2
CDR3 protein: CASSLMGQDYNEQFF
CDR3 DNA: TGTGCCAGCAGCTTAATGGGACAGGACTACAATGAGCAGTTCTTC

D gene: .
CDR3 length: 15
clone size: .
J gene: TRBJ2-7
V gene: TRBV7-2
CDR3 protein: CASSLEQGTVYEQYF
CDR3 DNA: TGTGCCAGCAGCTTAGAACAGGGAACCGTCTACGAGCAGTACTTC

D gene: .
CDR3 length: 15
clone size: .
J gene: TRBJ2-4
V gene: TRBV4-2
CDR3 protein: CASSQFGGGKNIQYF
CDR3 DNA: TGTGCCAGCAGCCAATTTGGGGGCGGGAAAAACATTCAGTACTTC

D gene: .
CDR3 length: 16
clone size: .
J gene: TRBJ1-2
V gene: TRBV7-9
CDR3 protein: CASSLEGQGTTYGYTF
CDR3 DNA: TGTGCCAGCAGCTTAGAGGGGCAGGGGACGACTTATGGCTACACCTTC

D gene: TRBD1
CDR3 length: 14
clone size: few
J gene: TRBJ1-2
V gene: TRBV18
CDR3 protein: CASSPGQGVYGYTF
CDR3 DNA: TGTGCCAGCTCTCCCGGACAGGGGGTCTATGGCTACACCTTC

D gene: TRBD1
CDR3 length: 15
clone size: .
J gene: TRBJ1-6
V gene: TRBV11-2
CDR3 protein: CASRGGTGGNSPLHF
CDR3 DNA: TGTGCCAGCAGGGGGGGGACAGGGGGTAATTCACCCCTCCACTTT

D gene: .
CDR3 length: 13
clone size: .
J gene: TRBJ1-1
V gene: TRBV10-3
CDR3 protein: CAIKSTPNTEAFF
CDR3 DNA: TGTGCCATTAAATCGACACCGAACACTGAAGCTTTCTTT

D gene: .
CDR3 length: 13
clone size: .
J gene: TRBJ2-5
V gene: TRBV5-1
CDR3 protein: CASSRQVQETQYF
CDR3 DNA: TGCGCCAGCAGTCGACAGGTCCAAGAGACCCAGTACTTC

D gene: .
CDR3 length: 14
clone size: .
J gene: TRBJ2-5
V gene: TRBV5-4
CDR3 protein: CASSPTGGQETQYF
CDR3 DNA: TGTGCCAGCAGCCCAACGGGCGGCCAAGAGACCCAGTACTTC

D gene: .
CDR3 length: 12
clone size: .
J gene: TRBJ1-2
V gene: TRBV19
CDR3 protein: CATKGDLSGYTF
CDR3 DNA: TGTGCCACCAAGGGGGATTTAAGTGGCTACACCTTC

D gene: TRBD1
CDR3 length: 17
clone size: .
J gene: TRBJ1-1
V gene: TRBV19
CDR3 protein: CASSIGGQGHMNTEAFF
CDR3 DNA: TGTGCCAGTAGTATAGGCGGACAGGGCCACATGAACACTGAAGCTTTCTTT

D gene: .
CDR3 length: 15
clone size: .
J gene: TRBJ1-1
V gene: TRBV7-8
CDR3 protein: CASSLGARMDTEAFF
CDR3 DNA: TGTGCCAGCAGCTTAGGGGCCAGAATGGACACTGAAGCTTTCTTT

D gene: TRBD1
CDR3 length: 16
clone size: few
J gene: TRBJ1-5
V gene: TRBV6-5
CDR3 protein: CASSSQRQGAGQPQHF
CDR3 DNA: TGTGCCAGCAGTTCTCAACGACAGGGGGCAGGTCAGCCCCAGCATTTT

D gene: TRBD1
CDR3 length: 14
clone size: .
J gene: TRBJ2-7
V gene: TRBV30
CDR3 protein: CAWRGDRGPYEQYF
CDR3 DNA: TGTGCCTGGAGGGGGGACAGGGGCCCCTACGAGCAGTACTTC

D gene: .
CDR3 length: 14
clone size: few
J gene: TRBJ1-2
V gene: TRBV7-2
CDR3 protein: CASSPGGSLYGYTF
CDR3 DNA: TGTGCCAGCAGCCCCGGAGGTTCCCTCTATGGCTACACCTTC

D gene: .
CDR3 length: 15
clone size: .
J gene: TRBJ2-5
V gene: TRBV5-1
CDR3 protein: CASSLSGGGQETQYF
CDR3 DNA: TGCGCCAGCAGCTTGTCGGGGGGCGGCCAAGAGACCCAGTACTTC

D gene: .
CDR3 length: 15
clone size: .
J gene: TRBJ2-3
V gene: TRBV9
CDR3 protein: CASSVDSSTTDTQYF
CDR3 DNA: TGTGCCAGCAGCGTAGACTCCTCTACCACAGATACGCAGTATTTT

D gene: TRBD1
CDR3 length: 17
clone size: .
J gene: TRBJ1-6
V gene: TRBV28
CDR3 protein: CASSFPATGLSDSPLHF
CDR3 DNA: TGTGCCAGCAGTTTCCCCGCGACAGGGCTCTCCGATTCACCCCTCCACTTT

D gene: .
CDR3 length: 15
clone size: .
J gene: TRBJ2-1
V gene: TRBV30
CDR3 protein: CAWIRDSGTYNEQFF
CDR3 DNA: TGTGCCTGGATCCGCGATAGCGGTACCTACAATGAGCAGTTCTTC

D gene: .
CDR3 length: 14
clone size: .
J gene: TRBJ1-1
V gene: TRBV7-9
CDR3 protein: CASSEALRHTEAFF
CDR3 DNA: TGTGCCAGCAGCGAGGCCCTTCGACACACTGAAGCTTTCTTT

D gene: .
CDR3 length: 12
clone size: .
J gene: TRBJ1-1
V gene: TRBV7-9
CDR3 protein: CASRRGLTEAFF
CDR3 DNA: TGTGCCAGCAGGCGGGGGCTCACTGAAGCTTTCTTT

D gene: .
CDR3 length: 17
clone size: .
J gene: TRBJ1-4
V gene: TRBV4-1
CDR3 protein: CASSQDSPLKGNEKLFF
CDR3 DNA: TGCGCCAGCAGCCAAGATAGTCCCCTCAAGGGAAATGAAAAACTGTTTTTT

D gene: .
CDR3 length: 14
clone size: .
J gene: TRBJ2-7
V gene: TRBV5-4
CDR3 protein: CASSFFVGAYEQYF
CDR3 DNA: TGTGCCAGCAGCTTCTTTGTGGGGGCCTACGAGCAGTACTTC

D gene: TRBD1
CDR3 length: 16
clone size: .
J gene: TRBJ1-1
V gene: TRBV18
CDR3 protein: CASSPPTGGADTEAFF
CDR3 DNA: TGTGCCAGCTCACCACCGACAGGGGGCGCCGACACTGAAGCTTTCTTT

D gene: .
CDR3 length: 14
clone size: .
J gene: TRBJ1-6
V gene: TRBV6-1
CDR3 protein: CASSEVWGDSPLHF
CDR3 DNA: TGTGCCAGCAGTGAAGTATGGGGGGATTCACCCCTCCACTTT

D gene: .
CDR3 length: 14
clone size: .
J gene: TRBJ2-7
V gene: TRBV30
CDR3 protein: CAYLPTRAMGEQYF
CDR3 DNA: TGTGCCTACCTACCAACACGCGCCATGGGGGAGCAGTACTTC

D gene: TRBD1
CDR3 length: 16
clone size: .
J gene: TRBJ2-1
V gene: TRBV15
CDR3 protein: CATSREGQISYNEQFF
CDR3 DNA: TGTGCCACCAGCAGAGAGGGACAGATCTCCTACAATGAGCAGTTCTTC

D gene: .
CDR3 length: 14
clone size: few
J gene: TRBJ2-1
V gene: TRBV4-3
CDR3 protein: CASSQDNQRSGQFF
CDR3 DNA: TGCGCCAGCAGCCAAGATAATCAGCGGTCGGGTCAGTTCTTC

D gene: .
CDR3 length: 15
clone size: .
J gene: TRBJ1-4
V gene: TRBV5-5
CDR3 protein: CASSLEGRGREKLFF
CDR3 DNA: TGTGCCAGCAGCTTGGAGGGCAGGGGAAGAGAAAAACTGTTTTTT

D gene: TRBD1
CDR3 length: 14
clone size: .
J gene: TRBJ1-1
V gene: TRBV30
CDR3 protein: CAWIRDSRGTEAFF
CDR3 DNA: TGTGCCTGGATTAGGGACAGTCGAGGCACTGAAGCTTTCTTT

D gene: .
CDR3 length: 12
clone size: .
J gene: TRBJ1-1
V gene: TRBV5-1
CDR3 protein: CASSSGGTEAFF
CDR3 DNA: TGCGCCAGCAGCTCCGGTGGTACTGAAGCTTTCTTT

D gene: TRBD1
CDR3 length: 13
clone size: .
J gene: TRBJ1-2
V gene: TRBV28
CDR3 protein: CASNANRGYGYTF
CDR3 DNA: TGTGCCAGCAACGCTAACAGGGGGTATGGCTACACCTTC

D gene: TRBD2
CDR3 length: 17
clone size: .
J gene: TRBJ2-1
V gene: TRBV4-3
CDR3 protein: CASSQDVPSGGPHEQFF
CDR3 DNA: TGCGCCAGCAGCCAAGATGTGCCTAGCGGGGGCCCGCATGAGCAGTTCTTC

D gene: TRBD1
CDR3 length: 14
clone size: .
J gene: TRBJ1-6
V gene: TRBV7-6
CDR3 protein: CASSPGQGSSPLHF
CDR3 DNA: TGTGCCAGCAGCCCGGGACAGGGGAGTTCACCCCTCCACTTT

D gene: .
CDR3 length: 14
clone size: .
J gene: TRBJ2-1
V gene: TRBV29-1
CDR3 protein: CSVHGTRDMNEQFF
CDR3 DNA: TGCAGCGTCCATGGGACACGGGATATGAATGAGCAGTTCTTC

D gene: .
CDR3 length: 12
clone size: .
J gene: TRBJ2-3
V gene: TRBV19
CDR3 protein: CASSERGYTQYF
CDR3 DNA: TGTGCCAGTAGCGAAAGGGGTTACACGCAGTATTTT

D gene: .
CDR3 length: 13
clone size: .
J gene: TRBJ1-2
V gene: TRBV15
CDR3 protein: CATSSAGASGYTF
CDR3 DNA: TGTGCCACCAGCAGTGCCGGGGCGTCTGGCTACACCTTC

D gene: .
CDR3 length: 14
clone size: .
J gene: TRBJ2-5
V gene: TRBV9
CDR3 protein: CASSLRQTQETQYF
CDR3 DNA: TGTGCCAGCAGCCTAAGACAGACACAAGAGACCCAGTACTTC

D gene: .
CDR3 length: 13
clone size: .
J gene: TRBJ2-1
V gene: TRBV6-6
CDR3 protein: CASSYGSSNEQFF
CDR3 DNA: TGTGCCAGCAGTTACGGGTCTAGCAATGAGCAGTTCTTC

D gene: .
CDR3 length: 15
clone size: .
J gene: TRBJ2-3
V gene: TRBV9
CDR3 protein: CASSVGADLTDTQYF
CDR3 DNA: TGTGCCAGCAGCGTAGGAGCGGACCTCACAGATACGCAGTATTTT

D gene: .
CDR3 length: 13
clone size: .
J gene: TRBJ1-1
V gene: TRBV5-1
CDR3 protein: CASSGGGSTEAFF
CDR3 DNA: TGCGCCAGCAGCGGAGGGGGGAGTACTGAAGCTTTCTTT

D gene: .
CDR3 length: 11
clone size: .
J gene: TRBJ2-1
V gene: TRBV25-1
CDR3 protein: CASSVGHEQFF
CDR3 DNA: TGTGCCAGCAGTGTTGGGCATGAGCAGTTCTTC

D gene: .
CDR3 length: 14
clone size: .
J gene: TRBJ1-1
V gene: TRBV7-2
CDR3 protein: CASSLAQGTKEAFF
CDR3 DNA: TGTGCCAGCAGCTTAGCCCAGGGAACGAAAGAAGCTTTCTTT

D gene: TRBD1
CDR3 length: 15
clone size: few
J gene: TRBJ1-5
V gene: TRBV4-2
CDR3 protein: CASSQGEGGWQPQHF
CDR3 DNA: TGTGCCAGCAGCCAAGGAGAAGGGGGCTGGCAGCCCCAGCATTTT

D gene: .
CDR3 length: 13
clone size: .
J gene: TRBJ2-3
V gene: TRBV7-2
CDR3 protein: CASSLMATDTQYF
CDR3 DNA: TGTGCCAGCAGCTTAATGGCCACAGATACGCAGTATTTT

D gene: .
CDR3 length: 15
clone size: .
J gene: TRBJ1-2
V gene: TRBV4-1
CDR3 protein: CASSHRGPRHYGYTF
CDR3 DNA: TGCGCCAGCAGCCACAGGGGACCGCGACACTATGGCTACACCTTC

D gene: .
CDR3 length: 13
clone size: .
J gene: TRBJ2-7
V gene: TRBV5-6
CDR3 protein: CASMQAGWYEQYF
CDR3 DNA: TGTGCCAGCATGCAGGCTGGCTGGTACGAGCAGTACTTC

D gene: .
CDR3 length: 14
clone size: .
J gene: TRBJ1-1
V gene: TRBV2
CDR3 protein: CASRFDRLNTEAFF
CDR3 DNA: TGTGCCAGCCGTTTCGACAGGCTGAACACTGAAGCTTTCTTT

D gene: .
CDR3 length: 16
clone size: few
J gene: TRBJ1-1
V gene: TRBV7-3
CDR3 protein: CASSLTSTGSNTEAFF
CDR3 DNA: TGTGCCAGCAGCTTAACTTCGACGGGCAGCAACACTGAAGCTTTCTTT

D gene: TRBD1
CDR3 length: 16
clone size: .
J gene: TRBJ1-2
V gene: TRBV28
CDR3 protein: CASSFLAGQGATGYTF
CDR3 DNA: TGTGCCAGCAGTTTTCTGGCGGGACAGGGGGCGACCGGCTACACCTTC

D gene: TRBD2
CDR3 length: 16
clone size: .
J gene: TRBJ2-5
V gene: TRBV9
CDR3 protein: CASSVVTGGPQETQYF
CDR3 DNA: TGTGCCAGCAGCGTAGTCACGGGGGGGCCTCAAGAGACCCAGTACTTC

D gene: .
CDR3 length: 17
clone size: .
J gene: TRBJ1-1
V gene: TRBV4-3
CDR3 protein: CASSQDPRQRAPTEAFF
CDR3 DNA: TGCGCCAGCAGCCAAGATCCCCGCCAGAGGGCTCCCACTGAAGCTTTCTTT

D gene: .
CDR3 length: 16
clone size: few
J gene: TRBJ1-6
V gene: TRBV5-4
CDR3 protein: CASSLVGGRVDSPLHF
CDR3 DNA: TGTGCCAGCAGCTTGGTTGGGGGGCGCGTTGATTCACCCCTCCACTTT